These 20 T cell receptor beta chains were sequenced from one sample in a study of T cells in localized non-small cell lung cancer. The protocol was immunoSEQ multiplex PCR, while the TCRdb copy is restricted to in-frame clones and leaves out a portion. Of 70,000 to 75,000 clones in the sample, 70% to 85% were seen once. The sample here was peripheral blood, taken before any cancer treatment. The receptor set was obtained from a female donor older than 55 with stage I lung adenocarcinoma.

This chain uses TRBV5-6 with TRBJ1-2, with D perhaps TRBD1 (6 bases). This CDR3 contains 16 residues. The V end lost 2 bases, the J end lost 8 bases, and 22 bases lay between the germline ends. The germline V gene encodes CDR1 SGHDT and CDR2 YYEEEE. The CDR3 bases are TGTGCCAGCAGCTTACTATCCGCCCCGGGGGCGGGAGGCTACACCTTC. Protein: CASSLLSAPGAGGYTF.

The chain has TRBV7-2 and TRBJ2-7; TRBD2 might be the D (6 bases). Germline V gives CDR1 SGHTA, CDR2 FQGNSA. The CDR3 loop spans 13 amino acids. With 5 bases removed from V and 6 bases from J, the gap between germline ends came to 14 bases. The CDR3 DNA sequence: TGTGCCAGCAGCGCCGGGACTCAGCCCGAGCAGTACTTC. As protein: CASSAGTQPEQYF. The variable domain in full, with the rest retrieved from reference TRBV7-2 and TRBJ2-7, is GAGVSQSPSNKVTEKGKDVELRCDPISGHTALYWYRQSLGQGLEFLIYFQGNSAPDKSGLPSDRFSAERTGGSVSTLTIQRTQQEDSAVYLCASSAGTQPEQYFGPGTRLTVT.

This clone came up once. The V gene is TRBV6-5, the J gene TRBJ2-7; D might be TRBD1 (5 bases). This CDR3 has 13 residues. Germline V gives CDR1 MNHEY, CDR2 SVGAGI. V was clipped by 0 bases and J by 7 bases, with 10 bases between them. CDR3 amino acids: CASSYSRVGEQYF. The DNA for the CDR3 is TGTGCCAGCAGTTACTCCAGGGTAGGAGAGCAGTACTTC.

The rearrangement links TRBV5-1 to TRBJ2-5; possibly TRBD1 or TRBD2 for D (5 bases each). Germline-derived CDR1 and CDR2 are SGHRS and YFSETQ. The CDR3 is 14 amino acids. V lost 2 bases to trimming and J lost 4 bases, with 12 bases between them. The DNA of the CDR3 is TGCGCCAGCAGCTTTACAGGAGGATCAGAGACCCAGTACTTC. This encodes CASSFTGGSETQYF. Supplemented by reference TRBV5-1 and TRBJ2-5, the full variable domain reads KAGVTQTPRYLIKTRGQQVTLSCSPISGHRSVSWYQQTPGQGLQFLFEYFSETQRNKGNFPGRFSGRQFSNSRSEMNVSTLELGDSALYLCASSFTGGSETQYFGPGTRLLVL.

This clone turned up a few times. The V gene is TRBV27, the J gene TRBJ1-1; 8 nucleotides line up with TRBD1. The V and J ends lost 7 bases and 3 bases, in that order; junction bases with no gene match: 7. This CDR3 contains 14 residues. Germline V gives CDR1 MNHEY, CDR2 SMNVEV (reference sequence). Here the CDR3 reads CASTGTGWDTEAFF. The CDR3 coding sequence is TGTGCCAGCACGGGGACAGGATGGGACACTGAAGCTTTCTTT.

A remark on this clone: At one end the junction does not follow the germline gene, possibly because of a read error. The J gene is TRBJ2-1, the V gene TRBV29-1, with 7 bases matching TRBD2. Germline V CDR1 and CDR2: SQVTM, ANQGSEA. CDR3 length equals 12 residues. CDR3 region: CSVEAGTNLWFF. The CDR3 region has the DNA TGCAGCGTCGAAGCCGGGACTAACCTTTGGTTCTTC.

The chain recombines TRBV5-6 with TRBJ1-5; the D is unclear. V lost 0 bases, J lost 6 bases, and 7 bases lay in between. Germline V lookup: CDR1 SGHDT, CDR2 YYEEEE. The CDR3 is made up of 13 amino acids. The CDR3 protein is CASSLERAQPQHF. For the CDR3, the DNA is TGTGCCAGCAGCTTGGAACGGGCTCAGCCCCAGCATTTT.

The gene calls are TRBV9 and TRBJ2-2; D is uncertain. The V and J ends lost 3 bases and 5 bases respectively, with 11 bases between them. The CDR3 extends over 14 amino acids. CDR1 SGDLS and CDR2 YYNGEE come from the germline V gene. CDR3 DNA sequence: TGTGCCAGCAGCGCTAATGTGGGGACCGGGGAGCTGTTTTTT. The encoded protein is CASSANVGTGELFF.

The rearrangement uses TRBV2 and TRBJ2-2; TRBD1 matches 7 bases. V trimming: 7 bases; J trimming: 5 bases; junction bases outside the gene matches: 7. CDR1 and CDR2 from the germline V gene are SNHLY and FYNNEI. CDR3 size: 14 residues. CDR3 bases: TGTGCCAGCACCTGGGACAGACAAACCGGGGAGCTGTTTTTT. The encoded protein is CASTWDRQTGELFF.

A few counts support this clone. As DNA, the CDR3 is TGTGCCAGCAGCTTAGGGGGCGGGAGAGCCAAAAACATTCAGTACTTC. Translation: CASSLGGGRAKNIQYF. V is TRBV11-3 and J is TRBJ2-4; 7 bases fit TRBD2. In germline, CDR1 is SGHNT, CDR2 YENEEA. The CDR3 extends over 16 amino acids. With V trimmed by 1 base and J by 0 bases, 3 bases remained unmatched.

Notes on this clone: The junction departs from the called germline gene at one end, perhaps through a read error. The chain is built from TRBV7-9 and TRBJ2-7, with TRBD2 matching 11 bases. The CDR3 loop spans 14 amino acids. The germline V gene has CDR1 SEHNR and CDR2 FQNEAQ (reference sequence). The CDR3 DNA reads as TGTGCCAGCAGCCTAGCGGGAGGTTTTGAAGGGCAGTACTTC. It translates to CASSLAGGFEGQYF.

The chain carries TRBV6-1 and TRBJ2-6; 7 bases agree with TRBD1. J was trimmed by 0 bases and V by 4 bases; bases with no gene match: 6. This CDR3 spans 17 amino acids. Germline V gives CDR1 MNHNS, CDR2 SASEGT. The CDR3 DNA is TGTGCCAGCAGTGGTCGACAGGGAGTCTCTGGGGCCAACGTCCTGACTTTC. Its protein product is CASSGRQGVSGANVLTF.

J is TRBJ1-1 and V is TRBV5-1; D possibly corresponds to TRBD1 (6 bases). V lost 0 bases and J lost 5, with 14 bases in between. The germline V gene encodes CDR1 SGHRS and CDR2 YFSETQ. The CDR3 extends over 15 amino acids. For the CDR3, the DNA is TGCGCCAGCAGCTTGGCCTTGGGGGGCAGGACTGAAGCTTTCTTT. Protein product: CASSLALGGRTEAFF.

V usage is TRBV5-1 and J usage is TRBJ2-1, with TRBD2 identical over 13 bases. This CDR3 contains 16 residues. Germline values: CDR1 SGHRS, CDR2 YFSETQ. After removal of 3 bases from V and 6 bases from J, the junction contained 6 bases not matched to a gene. The CDR3 is CASSSDTSGGANEQFF. The CDR3 DNA is TGCGCCAGCAGCTCAGACACTAGCGGGGGGGCCAATGAGCAGTTCTTC.

The chain carries TRBV28 and TRBJ1-1; weak D call: TRBD1 (6 bases). The CDR3 is made up of 16 amino acids. Germline V gives CDR1 MDHEN, CDR2 SYDVKM. V shed 6 bases and J shed 1 base, with 18 bases lying between them. The CDR3: CASSQDRLSRNTEAFF. The CDR3 DNA reads as TGTGCCAGCAGCCAGGACAGACTTTCTCGGAACACTGAAGCTTTCTTT.

CDR3 amino acids: CASSLGGERTGELFF. CDR3 DNA sequence: TGCGCCAGCAGCTTGGGCGGGGAGCGCACCGGGGAGCTGTTTTTT. V usage is TRBV5-1 and J usage is TRBJ2-2, with D possibly being TRBD2 (6 bases). Trimming took 0 bases from V and 4 from J, leaving 10 bases between them. The CDR3 loop spans 15 amino acids. The germline CDR1 and CDR2 sequences are SGHRS and YFSETQ.

This sequence joins TRBV7-9 and TRBJ2-3, with 7 nucleotides matching TRBD2. The CDR3 has 15 residues. Trimming removed 5 bases from V and 0 bases from J; junction bases left unmatched: 5. Looked up from germline, CDR1 is SEHNR and CDR2 is FQNEAQ (reference sequence). CDR3 sequence: CASSPTSASTDTQYF. In DNA, the CDR3 is TGTGCCAGCAGCCCAACTAGCGCTAGCACAGATACGCAGTATTTT.

The chain recombines TRBV19 with TRBJ2-1, with TRBD2 matching over 11 bases. Germline CDR1 is LNHDA and CDR2 is SQIVND (reference sequence). The ends lost 7 bases at V and 5 bases at J; junction bases unmatched: 7. The length of the CDR3 is 15 residues. Here the CDR3 reads CASTHRGLADNEQFF. The CDR3 DNA reads TGTGCCAGTACTCATCGGGGACTAGCGGACAATGAGCAGTTCTTC.

The chain is built from TRBV28 and TRBJ2-5; no definite D call. The CDR3 totals 13 residues. Trimming pared 5 bases from V and 5 bases from J, leaving 12 bases between. Germline V gives CDR1 MDHEN, CDR2 SYDVKM. CDR3 nucleotide sequence: TGTGCCAGCAGTATCCTCAACGGGGAGACCCAGTACTTC. Encoded protein: CASSILNGETQYF.

This clone was counted only a few times. V gene TRBV7-2 combines with J gene TRBJ1-5; D call uncertain. Trimming left V 5 bases short and J 5 bases short, with 10 bases between. Germline V gene sequence: CDR1 SGHTA, CDR2 FQGNSA. The CDR3 runs 13 residues. The CDR3 sequence is CASSLSVDQPQHF. The CDR3 nucleotides read TGTGCCAGCAGCCTATCGGTGGATCAGCCCCAGCATTTT. Full variable domain (rest looked up from reference TRBV7-2 and TRBJ1-5): GAGVSQSPSNKVTEKGKDVELRCDPISGHTALYWYRQSLGQGLEFLIYFQGNSAPDKSGLPSDRFSAERTGGSVSTLTIQRTQQEDSAVYLCASSLSVDQPQHFGDGTRLSIL.